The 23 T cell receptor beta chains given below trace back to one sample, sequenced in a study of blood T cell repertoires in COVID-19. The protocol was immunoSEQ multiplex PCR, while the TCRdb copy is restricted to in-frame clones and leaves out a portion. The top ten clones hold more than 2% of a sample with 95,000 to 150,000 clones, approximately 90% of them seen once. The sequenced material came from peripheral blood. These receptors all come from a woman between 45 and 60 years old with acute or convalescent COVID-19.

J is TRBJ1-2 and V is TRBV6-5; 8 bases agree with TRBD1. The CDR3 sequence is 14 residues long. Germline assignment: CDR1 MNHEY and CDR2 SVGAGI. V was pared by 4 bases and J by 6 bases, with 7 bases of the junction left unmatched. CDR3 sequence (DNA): TGTGCCAGCAGTTCTCTGACAGGGGAGGATGGCTACACCTTC. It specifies CASSSLTGEDGYTF.

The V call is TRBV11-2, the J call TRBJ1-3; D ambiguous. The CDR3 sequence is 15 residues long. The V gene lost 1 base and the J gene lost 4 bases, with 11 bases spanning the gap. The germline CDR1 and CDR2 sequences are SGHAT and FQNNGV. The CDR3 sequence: CASSLVTAGGNTIYF. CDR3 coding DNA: TGTGCCAGCAGCTTAGTTACAGCGGGAGGAAACACCATATATTTT.

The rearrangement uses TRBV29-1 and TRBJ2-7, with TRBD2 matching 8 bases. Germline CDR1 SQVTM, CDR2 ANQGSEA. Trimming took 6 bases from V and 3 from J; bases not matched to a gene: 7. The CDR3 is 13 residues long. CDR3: CSVIKAGVYEQYF. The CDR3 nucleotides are TGCAGCGTCATTAAAGCGGGGGTCTACGAGCAGTACTTC.

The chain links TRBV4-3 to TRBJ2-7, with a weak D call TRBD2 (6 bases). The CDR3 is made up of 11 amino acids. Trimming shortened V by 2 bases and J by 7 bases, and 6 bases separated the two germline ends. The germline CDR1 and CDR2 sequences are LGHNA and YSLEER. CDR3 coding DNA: TGCGCCAGCAGCCAACGGGGGGAGCAGTACTTC. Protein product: CASSQRGEQYF.

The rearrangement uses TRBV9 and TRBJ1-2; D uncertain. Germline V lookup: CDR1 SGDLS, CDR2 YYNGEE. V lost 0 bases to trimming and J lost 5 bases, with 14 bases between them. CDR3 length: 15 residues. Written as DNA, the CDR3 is TGTGCCAGCAGCGTAGGGGAGGGAATCGGGTATGGCTACACCTTC. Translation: CASSVGEGIGYGYTF.

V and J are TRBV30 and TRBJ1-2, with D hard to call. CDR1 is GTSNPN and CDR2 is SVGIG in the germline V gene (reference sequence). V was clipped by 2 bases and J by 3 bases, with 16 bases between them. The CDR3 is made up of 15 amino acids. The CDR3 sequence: CAWSTHLILDYGYTF. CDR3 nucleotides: TGTGCCTGGAGTACCCACTTAATTCTAGACTATGGCTACACCTTC.

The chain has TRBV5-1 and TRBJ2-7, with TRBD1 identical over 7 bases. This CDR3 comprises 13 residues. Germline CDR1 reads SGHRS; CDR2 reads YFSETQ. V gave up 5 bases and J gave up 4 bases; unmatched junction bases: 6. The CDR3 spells CASRQQGWYEQYF. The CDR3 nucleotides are TGCGCCAGCAGACAACAGGGGTGGTACGAGCAGTACTTC.

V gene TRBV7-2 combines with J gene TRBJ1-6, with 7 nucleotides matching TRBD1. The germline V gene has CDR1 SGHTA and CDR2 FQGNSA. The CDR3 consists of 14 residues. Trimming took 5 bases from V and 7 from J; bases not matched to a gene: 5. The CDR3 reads CASSPQGPNSPLHF. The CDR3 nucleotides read TGTGCCAGCAGCCCACAGGGGCCGAATTCACCCCTCCACTTT.

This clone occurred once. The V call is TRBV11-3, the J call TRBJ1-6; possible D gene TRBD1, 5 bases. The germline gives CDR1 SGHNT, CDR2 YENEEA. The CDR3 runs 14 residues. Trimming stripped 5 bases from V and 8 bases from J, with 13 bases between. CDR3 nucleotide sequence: TGTGCCAGCAGCCTTCGGGGGGGGGATTCACCCCTCCACTTT. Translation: CASSLRGGDSPLHF.

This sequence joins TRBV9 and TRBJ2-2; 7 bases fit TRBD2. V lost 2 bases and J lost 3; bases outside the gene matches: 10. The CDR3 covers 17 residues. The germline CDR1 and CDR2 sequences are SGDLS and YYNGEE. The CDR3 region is CASSVNSGGVHTGELFF. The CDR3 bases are TGTGCCAGCAGCGTCAATTCGGGGGGAGTCCACACCGGGGAGCTGTTTTTT.

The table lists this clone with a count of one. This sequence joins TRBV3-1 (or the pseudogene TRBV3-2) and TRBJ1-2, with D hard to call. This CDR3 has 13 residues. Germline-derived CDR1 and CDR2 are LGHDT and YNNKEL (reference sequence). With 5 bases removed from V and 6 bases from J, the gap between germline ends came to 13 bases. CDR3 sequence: CASSSSAGDGYTF. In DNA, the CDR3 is TGTGCCAGCAGCTCCTCGGCCGGAGATGGCTACACCTTC.

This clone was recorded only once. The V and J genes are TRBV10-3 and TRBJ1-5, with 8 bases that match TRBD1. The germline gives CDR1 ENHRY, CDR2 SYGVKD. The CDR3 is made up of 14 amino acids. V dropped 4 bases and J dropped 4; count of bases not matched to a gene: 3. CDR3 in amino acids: CAISATGENQPQHF. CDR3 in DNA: TGTGCCATCAGTGCGACAGGGGAGAATCAGCCCCAGCATTTT.

The CDR3 loop is CASSPYRGENTEAFF. Here the CDR3 DNA reads TGTGCCAGCAGCCCGTACAGGGGGGAGAACACTGAAGCTTTCTTT. The chain employs TRBV7-2 and TRBJ1-1, with TRBD1 identical over 8 bases. Germline V gives CDR1 SGHTA, CDR2 FQGNSA. V lost 5 bases to trimming and J lost 1 base; unmatched junction nucleotides: 6. The CDR3 is 15 residues long.

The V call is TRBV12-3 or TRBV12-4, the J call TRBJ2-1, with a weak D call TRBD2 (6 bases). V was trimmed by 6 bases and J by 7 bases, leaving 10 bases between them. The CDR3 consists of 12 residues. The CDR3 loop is CASSGRENEQFF. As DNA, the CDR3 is TGTGCCAGCAGCGGGCGGGAAAATGAGCAGTTCTTC.

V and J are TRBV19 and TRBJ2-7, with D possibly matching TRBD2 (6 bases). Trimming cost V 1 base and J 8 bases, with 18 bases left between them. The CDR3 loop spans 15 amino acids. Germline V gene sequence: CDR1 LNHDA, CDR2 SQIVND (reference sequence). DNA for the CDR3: TGTGCCAGTAGTATAGGGTCGGGACTCGGGTTGAAGCAGTACTTC. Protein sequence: CASSIGSGLGLKQYF.

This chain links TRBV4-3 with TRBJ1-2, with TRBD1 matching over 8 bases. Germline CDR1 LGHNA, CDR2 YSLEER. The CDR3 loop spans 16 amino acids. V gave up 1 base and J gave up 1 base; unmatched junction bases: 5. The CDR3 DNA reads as TGCGCCAGCAGCCAAGTTGGACAGGGACTTAACTATGGCTACACCTTC. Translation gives CASSQVGQGLNYGYTF.

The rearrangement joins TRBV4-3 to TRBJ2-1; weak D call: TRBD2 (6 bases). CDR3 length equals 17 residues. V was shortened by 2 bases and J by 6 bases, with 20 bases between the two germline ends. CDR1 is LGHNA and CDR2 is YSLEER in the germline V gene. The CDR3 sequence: CASSQRAPPGSANEQFF. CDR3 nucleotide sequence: TGCGCCAGCAGCCAACGAGCGCCTCCCGGGAGTGCCAATGAGCAGTTCTTC.

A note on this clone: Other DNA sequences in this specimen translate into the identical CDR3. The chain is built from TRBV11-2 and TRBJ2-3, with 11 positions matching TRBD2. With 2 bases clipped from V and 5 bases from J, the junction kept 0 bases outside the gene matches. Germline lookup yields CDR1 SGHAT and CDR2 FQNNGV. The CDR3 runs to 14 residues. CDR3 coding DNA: TGTGCCAGCAGCTTACTAGCGGGGGGAGATACGCAGTATTTT. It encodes CASSLLAGGDTQYF.

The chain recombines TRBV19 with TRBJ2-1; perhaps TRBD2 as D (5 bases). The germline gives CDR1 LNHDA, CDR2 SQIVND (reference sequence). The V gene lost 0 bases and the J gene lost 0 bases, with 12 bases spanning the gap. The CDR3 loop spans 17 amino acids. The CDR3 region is CASSIDLAEDSYNEQFF. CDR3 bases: TGTGCCAGTAGTATAGATCTCGCGGAGGACTCCTACAATGAGCAGTTCTTC.

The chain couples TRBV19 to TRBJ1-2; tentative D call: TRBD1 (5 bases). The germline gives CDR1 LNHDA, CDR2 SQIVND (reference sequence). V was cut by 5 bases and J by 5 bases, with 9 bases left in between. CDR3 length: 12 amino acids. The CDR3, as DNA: TGTGCCAGTAGTCCCGACAGATATGGCTACACCTTC. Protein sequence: CASSPDRYGYTF.

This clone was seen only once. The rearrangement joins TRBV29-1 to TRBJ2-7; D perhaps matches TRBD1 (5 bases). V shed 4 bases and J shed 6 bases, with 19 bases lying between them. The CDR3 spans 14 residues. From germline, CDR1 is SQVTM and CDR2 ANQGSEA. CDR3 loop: CSVGIGEPSGEQYF. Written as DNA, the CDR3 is TGCAGCGTTGGTATAGGGGAACCGTCAGGCGAGCAGTACTTC.

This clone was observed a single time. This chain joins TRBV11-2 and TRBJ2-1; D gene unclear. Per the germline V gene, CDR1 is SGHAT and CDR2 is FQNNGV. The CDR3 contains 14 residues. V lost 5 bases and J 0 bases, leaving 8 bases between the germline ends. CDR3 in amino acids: CASSPRSSYNEQFF. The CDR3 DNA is TGTGCCAGCAGCCCGCGTAGCTCCTACAATGAGCAGTTCTTC.

CDR3 region: CASSPGVRGDEQYF. The CDR3 DNA reads TGTGCCAGCTCACCAGGAGTGCGGGGTGACGAGCAGTACTTC. The chain links TRBV18 to TRBJ2-7, with D maybe TRBD2 (6 bases). CDR1 KGHSH and CDR2 LQKENI come from the germline V gene. V gave up 2 bases and J gave up 5 bases, with 13 bases separating them. There are 14 residues in the CDR3.